This T cell receptor (beta chain) appears in the sequencing data of a study of T cell responses to AZD1222 COVID-19 vaccine. Whole-study results and caveats: Spike regions recognized by vaccine-associated CD4 TCRs spanned the protein, led by 160-218 and 743-854. The donor group comprised mostly white British people and more females; the analysis possibly underestimated clonal diversity.

The junction had 10 bases not matched to a gene; V was cut back by 3 bases and J by 6 bases. CDR1 is ENHRY, CDR2 SYGVKD, per germline. The CDR3 runs 16 residues. Concerning this clone itself: Its antigen is not identified.

Generated by immunoSEQ multiplex PCR, the TCRdb table keeps only in-frame clones and is missing some. In the table there are 100,000 to 150,000 clones, around 90% of which are singletons. This receptor was identified in an adult who received the AZD1222 COVID-19 vaccine. The sample in question was peripheral blood, obtained 28 days after the second AZD1222 dose. This chain uses TRBV10-3 with TRBJ2-1; TRBD2 agrees at 8 bases. The CDR3 here is CAISDKAGEGSNEQFF. CDR3 DNA sequence: TGTGCCATCAGTGATAAAGCGGGAGAAGGAAGCAATGAGCAGTTCTTC.